This entry lists 22 T cell receptor beta chains sequenced from one sample in a study of T cell changes during pregnancy in multiple sclerosis. Clones were read by immunoSEQ multiplex PCR, and TCRdb kept only the in-frame ones, dropping some. The data hold more than 9,000 clones, with 85% to 90% observed a single time. The sample here was CD8+ T cells from peripheral blood mononuclear cells, taken in the first trimester of pregnancy. The receptor source for this set is a female donor in good health, enrolled as a control in a pregnancy study.

The chain links TRBV30 to TRBJ1-5; 9 positions match TRBD1. The CDR3 length is 14 residues. Unmatched junction bases numbered 7, after V lost 3 bases and J lost 7 bases. The V gene's germline CDR1 is GTSNPN and CDR2 SVGIG (reference sequence). CDR3 DNA: TGTGCCTGGAGCGAGGGACAGGGTGGGCAGCCCCAGCATTTT. Its translation is CAWSEGQGGQPQHF.

This rearrangement joins TRBV7-8 to TRBJ1-5, with D hard to call. CDR1 and CDR2 (germline): SGHVS, FQNEAQ. The V gene lost 1 base and the J gene lost 9 bases, with 10 bases spanning the gap. CDR3 size: 13 residues. This CDR3 is CASSLGYQAPQHF. CDR3 nucleotides: TGTGCCAGCAGCTTAGGGTACCAGGCGCCCCAGCATTTT.

The rearrangement links TRBV19 to TRBJ2-7; weak D call: TRBD1 (5 bases). CDR1 and CDR2 from the germline V gene are LNHDA and SQIVND (reference sequence). Deletions cut 4 bases from V and 3 bases from J, with 10 bases between. There are 13 residues in the CDR3. The DNA for the CDR3 is TGTGCCAGTAGTAGGCCAGGGATCTACGAGCAGTACTTC. Protein: CASSRPGIYEQYF. The full variable domain, its missing parts supplied by reference TRBV19 and TRBJ2-7, is DGGITQSPKYLFRKEGQNVTLSCEQNLNHDAMYWYRQDPGQGLRLIYYSQIVNDFQKGDIAEGYSVSREKKESFPLTVTSAQKNPTAFYLCASSRPGIYEQYFGPGTRLTVT.

The J gene is TRBJ1-1, the V gene TRBV10-3; 7 nucleotides match TRBD1. The CDR3 sequence is 13 residues long. Germline V gene data show CDR1 as ENHRY and CDR2 as SYGVKD. Trimming took 5 bases from V and 4 from J; bases not matched to a gene: 4. The CDR3 reads CAISTAGGTEAFF. In DNA, the CDR3 is TGTGCCATCAGTACTGCAGGGGGCACTGAAGCTTTCTTT.

This chain links TRBV7-9 with TRBJ1-1; 7 bases fit TRBD1. Germline-derived CDR1 and CDR2 are SEHNR and FQNEAQ (reference sequence). The V gene end was trimmed by 1 base and the J gene end by 7 bases; junction bases not matched to a gene: 6. The CDR3 contains 14 residues. CDR3 sequence: CASSLVTGDSEAFF. In DNA form, the CDR3 reads TGTGCCAGCAGCTTAGTAACAGGGGATAGTGAAGCTTTCTTT.

This clone was detected once. The chain's CDR3 is CASSPQGSGNTIYF. Written as DNA, the CDR3 is TGCGCCAGCAGCCCACAGGGCTCTGGAAACACCATATATTTT. The chain uses TRBV4-1 and TRBJ1-3; weak D call: TRBD1 (6 bases). V was shortened by 4 bases and J by 0 bases, with 7 bases between the two germline ends. CDR1 and CDR2 from the germline V gene are MGHRA and YSYEKL. The CDR3 covers 14 residues.

The gene calls are TRBV4-1 and TRBJ2-7; 7 nucleotides line up with TRBD1. The CDR3 has 15 residues. Trimming took 2 bases from V and 4 from J; bases not matched to a gene: 8. CDR1 is MGHRA and CDR2 is YSYEKL in the germline V gene. CDR3 amino acids: CASSQWGTAIYEQYF. The CDR3 DNA is TGCGCCAGCAGCCAATGGGGGACAGCTATTTACGAGCAGTACTTC.

The genes are TRBV14 and TRBJ2-1, with D possibly TRBD1 on 6 matching bases. This CDR3 is built from 15 residues. Deletions cut 2 bases from V and 4 bases from J, with 12 bases between. Per the germline V gene, CDR1 is SGHDN and CDR2 is FVKESK. The CDR3, as DNA: TGTGCCAGCAGCCAAAAGCCGGGACATTACAATGAGCAGTTCTTC. Amino acid sequence: CASSQKPGHYNEQFF.

The J gene is TRBJ2-3, the V gene TRBV21-1; the table's D call of TRBD2 was not tested on the DNA. TRBV21-1 is recorded as a pseudogene. This CDR3 comprises 16 residues. This chain's CDR3 is CASSKRPAGCADTQYF. The CDR3 DNA sequence: TGTGCCAGCAGCAAAAGGCCAGCGGGATGTGCAGATACGCAGTATTTT.

V usage is TRBV6-6 and J usage is TRBJ2-7, with TRBD2 as a possible D gene (5 bases). The CDR3 contains 13 residues. Germline V gene data show CDR1 as MNHNY and CDR2 as SVGAGI (reference sequence). Trimming took off 4 bases at V and 2 bases at J, with 9 bases between the two ends. The CDR3 nucleotides are TGTGCCAGCAGTTCGGGGTCTACCTACGAGCAGTACTTC. Translating it yields CASSSGSTYEQYF.

This clone was observed once. This chain uses TRBV30 with TRBJ2-7, with 9 bases that match TRBD1. CDR1 and CDR2 (germline): GTSNPN, SVGIG (reference sequence). V gave up 7 bases and J gave up 3 bases; unmatched junction bases: 1. The CDR3 is 11 amino acids. This CDR3 reads CALDRGYEQYF. CDR3 coding DNA: TGTGCCTTGGACAGGGGCTACGAGCAGTACTTC.

The V gene is TRBV4-1, the J gene TRBJ2-1; 8 bases are shared with TRBD2. The J segment lost 4 bases and the V segment lost 4 bases, leaving 3 bases of the junction unmatched. CDR1 and CDR2 from the germline V gene are MGHRA and YSYEKL. The CDR3 sequence is 14 residues long. CDR3 amino acids: CASSLGGGYNEQFF. CDR3 nucleotide sequence: TGCGCCAGCAGCCTCGGGGGGGGATACAATGAGCAGTTCTTC.

The chain recombines TRBV9 with TRBJ1-1, with D possibly matching TRBD1 (6 bases). The length of the CDR3 is 15 residues. Trimming took off 4 bases at V and 3 bases at J, with 16 bases between the two ends. Germline values: CDR1 SGDLS, CDR2 YYNGEE. The CDR3 DNA is TGTGCCAGCAGCTATGTAGGGGGGGCTGACACTGAAGCTTTCTTT. It yields the protein CASSYVGGADTEAFF.

The chain uses TRBV5-4 and TRBJ2-1; the match to TRBD2 covers 8 bases. J gave up 0 bases and V 0 bases, and 5 bases lay outside the gene matches. The CDR3 totals 17 residues. The germline CDR1 and CDR2 sequences are SGHNT and YYREEE (reference sequence). As DNA, the CDR3 is TGTGCCAGCAGCTTGGTGGCGGGGGGTTACTCCTACAATGAGCAGTTCTTC. It codes for CASSLVAGGYSYNEQFF.

J is TRBJ1-1 and V is TRBV5-4; weak D call: TRBD1 (5 bases). The CDR3 contains 14 residues. Germline V lookup: CDR1 SGHNT, CDR2 YYREEE (reference sequence). Trimming removed 7 bases from V and 4 bases from J, with 17 bases in between. DNA for the CDR3: TGTGCCAGCCGCTACGGGGGGATGAGCACTGAAGCTTTCTTT. It yields the protein CASRYGGMSTEAFF.

V gene TRBV7-9 combines with J gene TRBJ2-1; 16 nucleotides match TRBD2. The trim removed 5 bases at V and 7 bases at J, leaving 14 bases unmatched. The CDR3 has 19 amino acids. Germline assignment: CDR1 SEHNR and CDR2 FQNEAQ (reference sequence). CDR3 protein: CASSPIDGTSGGARNEQFF. Here the CDR3 DNA reads TGTGCCAGCAGCCCGATAGATGGGACTAGCGGGGGGGCGAGAAATGAGCAGTTCTTC. Combining the CDR3 with reference TRBV7-9 and TRBJ2-1 gives the whole variable domain DTGVSQNPRHKITKRGQNVTFRCDPISEHNRLYWYRQTLGQGPEFLTYFQNEAQLEKSRLLSDRFSAERPKGSFSTLEIQRTEQGDSAMYLCASSPIDGTSGGARNEQFFGPGTRLTVL.

The V call is TRBV27, the J call TRBJ2-1; TRBD1 matches at 8 bases. From germline, CDR1 is MNHEY and CDR2 SMNVEV (reference sequence). The CDR3 loop spans 11 amino acids. Losses at the gene ends were 10 bases for V and 7 bases for J; bases not matched to a gene: 3. This chain's CDR3 is CAITGGNEQFF. The CDR3 DNA follows: TGTGCCATCACAGGGGGAAATGAGCAGTTCTTC.

This chain uses TRBV4-1 with TRBJ2-7; TRBD1 matches 7 bases. The CDR3 consists of 16 residues. The germline V gene encodes CDR1 MGHRA and CDR2 YSYEKL. The V and J ends lost 0 bases and 2 bases, in that order; junction bases with no gene match: 7. Here the CDR3 DNA reads TGCGCCAGCAGCCAAGATGGACAGGCGTTTACCTACGAGCAGTACTTC. It encodes CASSQDGQAFTYEQYF.

This clone appeared a few times. The CDR3 region is CASSLDGGDGYTF. The CDR3 coding sequence is TGTGCCAGCAGCTTAGACGGAGGGGACGGCTACACCTTC. The rearrangement uses TRBV7-9 and TRBJ1-2, with a weak D call TRBD1 (5 bases). Germline V gives CDR1 SEHNR, CDR2 FQNEAQ (reference sequence). The V end lost 1 base, the J end lost 8 bases, and 11 bases lay between the germline ends. The CDR3 is 13 residues long.

The chain has TRBV9 and TRBJ2-3, with a tentative D call TRBD2 (6 bases). The germline V gene has CDR1 SGDLS and CDR2 YYNGEE. The CDR3 covers 15 residues. V lost 1 base and J 0 bases, leaving 9 bases between the germline ends. CDR3 protein: CASSVSGESTDTQYF. CDR3 DNA: TGTGCCAGCAGCGTATCGGGAGAGAGCACAGATACGCAGTATTTT.

The chain couples TRBV4-3 to TRBJ2-3; D unclear. Trimming took 1 base from V and 4 from J, leaving 6 bases between them. Germline lookup yields CDR1 LGHNA and CDR2 YSLEER. The CDR3 spans 13 residues. The CDR3 region has the DNA TGCGCCAGCAGCCAAGCGGTGCCAGATACGCAGTATTTT. Protein sequence: CASSQAVPDTQYF.

This chain connects TRBV6-5 to TRBJ1-1; D is undetermined. The CDR3 runs 12 residues. Germline-derived CDR1 and CDR2 are MNHEY and SVGAGI. V was pared by 5 bases and J by 7 bases, with 11 bases between. The CDR3 sequence: CASSPDRGEAFF. Here the CDR3 DNA reads TGTGCCAGCAGTCCGGACCGGGGTGAAGCTTTCTTT.